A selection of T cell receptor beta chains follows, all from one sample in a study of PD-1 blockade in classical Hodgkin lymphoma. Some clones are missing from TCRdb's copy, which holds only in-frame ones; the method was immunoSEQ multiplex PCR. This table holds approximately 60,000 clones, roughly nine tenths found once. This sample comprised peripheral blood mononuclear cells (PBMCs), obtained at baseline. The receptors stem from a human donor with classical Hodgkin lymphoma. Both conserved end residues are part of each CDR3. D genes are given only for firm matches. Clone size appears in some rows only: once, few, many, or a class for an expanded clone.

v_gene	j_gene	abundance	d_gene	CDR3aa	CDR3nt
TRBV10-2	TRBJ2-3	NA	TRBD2	CASSEAGVSTDTQYF	TGCGCCAGCAGTGAGGCGGGAGTTAGCACAGATACGCAGTATTTT
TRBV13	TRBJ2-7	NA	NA	CASSSGDYEQYF	TGTGCCAGCAGTTCCGGGGACTACGAGCAGTACTTC
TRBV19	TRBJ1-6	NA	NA	CASSIGSSPLHF	TGTGCCAGTAGTATCGGGTCTTCACCCCTCCACTTT
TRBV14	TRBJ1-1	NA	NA	CASSQDTRVAFF	TGTGCCAGCAGCCAAGATACGCGGGTAGCTTTCTTT
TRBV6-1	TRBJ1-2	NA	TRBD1	CASSEDRGFGYTF	TGTGCCAGCAGTGAGGACAGGGGTTTTGGCTACACCTTC
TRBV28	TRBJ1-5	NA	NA	CASRLAAFNQPQHF	TGTGCCAGCAGGCTGGCAGCCTTTAATCAGCCCCAGCATTTT
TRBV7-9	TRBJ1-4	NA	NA	CASSLVGRGPNEKLFF	TGTGCCAGCAGCTTAGTGGGCAGGGGCCCTAATGAAAAACTGTTTTTT
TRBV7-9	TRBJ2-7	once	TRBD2	CASSWGTSGSYEQYF	TGTGCCAGCAGCTGGGGGACTAGCGGTTCTTACGAGCAGTACTTC
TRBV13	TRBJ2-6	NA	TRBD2	CASSPDTSGSYGANVLTF	TGTGCCAGCAGTCCGGATACTAGCGGGAGTTATGGGGCCAACGTCCTGACTTTC
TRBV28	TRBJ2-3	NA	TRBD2	CASSTRRLAASTDTQYF	TGTGCCAGCAGTACCCGCCGACTAGCGGCAAGCACAGATACGCAGTATTTT
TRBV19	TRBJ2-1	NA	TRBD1	CASSRTGPRGTYNEQFF	TGTGCCAGTAGTCGGACAGGGCCCCGGGGAACCTACAATGAGCAGTTCTTC
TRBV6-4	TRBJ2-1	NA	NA	CASSDSLDGVNNEQFF	TGTGCCAGCAGTGACTCCCTTGACGGGGTCAACAATGAGCAGTTCTTC
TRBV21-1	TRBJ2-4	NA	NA	CASSFRQGFGIQYF	TGTGCCAGCAGCTTCAGACAGGGTTTTGGGATTCAGTACTTC
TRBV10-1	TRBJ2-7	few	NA	CASGRTGALYEQYF	TGCGCCAGCGGGAGGACAGGCGCACTCTACGAGCAGTACTTC
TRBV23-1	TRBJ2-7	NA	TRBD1	CASRGDRDRSNYRYEQYF	TGCGCCAGCAGAGGGGACCGGGACAGGAGCAATTACCGCTACGAGCAGTACTTC
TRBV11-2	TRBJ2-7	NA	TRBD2	CASSSPWVAGKSSYEQYF	TGTGCCAGCAGCTCCCCGTGGGTAGCGGGAAAAAGCTCCTACGAGCAGTACTTC
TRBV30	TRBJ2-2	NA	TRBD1	CALDRDTGELFF	TGTGCCTTGGACAGGGACACCGGGGAGCTGTTTTTT
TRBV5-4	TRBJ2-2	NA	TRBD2	CASSLGTSGTGELFF	TGTGCCAGCAGCTTAGGGACTAGCGGAACCGGGGAGCTGTTTTTT
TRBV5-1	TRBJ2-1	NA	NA	CASSYGLALTGNEQFF	TGCGCCAGCAGCTACGGTTTAGCGCTTACCGGCAATGAGCAGTTCTTC
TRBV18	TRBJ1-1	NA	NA	CASSPRGVNTEAFF	TGTGCCAGCTCACCACGGGGGGTGAACACTGAAGCTTTCTTT
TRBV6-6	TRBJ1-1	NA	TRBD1	CASIYRGNTEAFF	TGTGCCAGCATCTACAGGGGGAACACTGAAGCTTTCTTT
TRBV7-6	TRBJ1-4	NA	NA	CASSANWGGRAATNEKLFF	TGTGCCAGCAGCGCCAACTGGGGGGGGCGGGCTGCAACTAATGAAAAACTGTTTTTT
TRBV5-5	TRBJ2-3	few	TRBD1	CASSAGTGGQGTDTQYF	TGTGCCAGCAGCGCGGGGACAGGGGGTCAGGGGACAGATACGCAGTATTTT
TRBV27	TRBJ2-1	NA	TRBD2	CASSLGTSGGPGEQFF	TGTGCCAGCAGTTTAGGGACTAGCGGGGGGCCAGGTGAGCAGTTCTTC
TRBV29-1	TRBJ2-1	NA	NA	CSVRGLGGNEQFF	TGCAGCGTGCGCGGCCTAGGAGGCAATGAGCAGTTCTTC
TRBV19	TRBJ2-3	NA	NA	CASSDPQGGSTDTQYF	TGTGCCAGTAGTGACCCCCAAGGGGGTAGCACAGATACGCAGTATTTT
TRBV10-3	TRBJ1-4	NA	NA	CAISESVTEKLFF	TGTGCCATCAGTGAGTCGGTAACCGAAAAACTGTTTTTT
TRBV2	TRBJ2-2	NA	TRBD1	CASSERQGGTGELFF	TGTGCCAGCAGTGAGAGACAGGGGGGTACCGGGGAGCTGTTTTTT
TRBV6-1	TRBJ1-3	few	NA	CASNRLGGTGNTIYF	TGTGCCAGCAACCGACTCGGAGGAACTGGAAACACCATATATTTT
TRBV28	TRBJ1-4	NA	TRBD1	CASSEYRGRDEKLFF	TGTGCCAGCAGCGAGTACAGGGGGCGTGATGAAAAACTGTTTTTT
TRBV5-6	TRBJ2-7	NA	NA	CASSLMGEKSYEQYF	TGTGCCAGCAGCTTGATGGGGGAAAAATCCTACGAGCAGTACTTC